This T cell receptor (beta chain) was found in a study of T cells in Graves' hyperthyroidism and ophthalmopathy (dated 2019 in TCRdb). About the investigation overall: Peripheral blood samples were taken at the time of initial diagnosis, prior to any treatment. TCR V-J signatures able to tell the groups apart were searched for in a discovery cohort of about a hundred patients, of whom roughly 42 had Graves' ophthalmopathy and 57 had stable Graves' hyperthyroidism. Whether ophthalmopathy could be predicted prospectively was tested in an independent validation cohort made up of roughly 19 hyperthyroidism patients plus 17 patients who later progressed to ophthalmopathy. The 95 to 100 discovery patients were randomly divided into training and test sets at a 7:3 ratio. Thyroid tissue and blood T-cell repertoires from six Graves' hyperthyroidism patients were also compared in the study. After blood sampling, hyperthyroidism patients were treated with methimazole at a starting dose of 30 mg daily, and ophthalmopathy patients were treated with high-dose intravenous methylprednisolone. The paper describes TCR Vbeta CDR3 sequencing of more than 120 peripheral blood samples, made up of about 40 ophthalmopathy patients, around 78 hyperthyroidism patients and some 17 progressor patients.

The investigation overall reported the following: No statistical method was used to set the sample size in advance, and investigators knew the group allocation. Most expanded thyroid clonotypes (frequency above 0.001) were also found in blood, which suggests that blood repertoires may mirror thyroid immune responses. A 13 V-J signature model separated ophthalmopathy from stable hyperthyroidism, with approximately 87% sensitivity and about 81% specificity in cross-validation and 80%/75% in testing. In validation, the model predicted progression to ophthalmopathy a median of roughly 6.1 months before onset, with 70% to 71% sensitivity and 72.22% specificity.

The CDR3 starts with the cysteine, ends with the phenylalanine, and has 13 residues. Only the CDR3 portion is preserved as DNA: 39 bases, with reading frame beginning at the first base. The germline V gene encodes CDR1 SGHRS and CDR2 YFSETQ. The germline V end is reduced by 3 bases and the J end by 3 bases; junction bases left unmatched: 3. This clonotype has a handful of counts. Its binding antigen is unknown. No quality values exist for individual bases; no much larger clone is one base distant. Stable Graves' hyperthyroidism was defined as no progression to ophthalmopathy during 18 months of follow-up. The hyperthyroidism patients were between 18 and 65 years old and newly diagnosed, with a disease duration of less than 2 months. Exclusion was applied to patients with uncontrolled infections, other autoimmune diseases, pregnancy or lactation. Diagnoses relied on clinical symptoms, serum thyroxine and TRAb, thyroid ultrasound and orbital computed tomography. PBMCs were isolated from approximately 10 ml of fresh peripheral blood by Ficoll-Paque density gradient centrifugation. Trizol reagent was used to extract total RNA, and RNA quality was then checked on an Agilent 2100 Bioanalyzer.

The TCR beta CDR3 regions were amplified from the RNA transcripts. The first round of RT-PCR for the TCR CDR3 was performed with the HTBI primer set and the Qiagen OneStep RT-PCR kit. Libraries were constructed in a second round of multiplex PCR, after which size selection and purification were carried out. The libraries were sequenced on an Illumina HiSeq2000 using paired-end 100 bp reads. As for the authors' bioinformatics: SOAPnuke was used to process the raw data, with reads discarded if the reads contained adapters or uncalled bases, had a mean Phred below 15, or lacked an exact constant-primer or identifier match. COPE v1.2.5 was used to merge high-quality paired reads, and clonotypes were defined as unique nucleotide sequences. MiTCR v1.1 was used to align the clonotypes against IMGT TRBV, TRBD and TRBJ reference segments. The analysis included only V-J combinations with a frequency above 0.0001, which together covered approximately 99% of the repertoires. The TCS score was defined as F50 (clonal expansion) divided by E x V (chaos), with BLOSUM62-based TCRdist calculated between CDR3 peptides within each V-J. Welch's t-statistics and random forest reduced approximately 520 V-J features to roughly 13, which were used in a naive Bayes classifier (R e1071). TCRdb trimmed the raw reads at Q25, called clones with MiXCR and kept productive beta chains. Each CDR3 protein appears once, grouped with its most common genes and DNA. The V and J calls come from TCRdb's annotation, not from the publication. This sample holds around 350,000 distinct CDR3 sequences; 15% to 20% were observed only once. Of the sample, 3.7% is held by the ten largest clones.

Sample: blood. This sequence uses TRBV5-1 and TRBJ2-7, with 7 central nucleotides matching TRBD1. This receptor was taken from a woman between 18 and 30 years old with Graves' hyperthyroidism. The sequenced DNA: TGCGCCAGCAGCTCGACAGGGAACTACGAGCAGTACTTC. It encodes CASSSTGNYEQYF.